The table lists the clone carrying this TCR beta chain with a few counts. As yet, its antigen is unknown. Primers used in a second PCR of about 7 to 12 cycles were a sample-barcoded 5' primer and a J-beta primer mix. TCRdb fed the 5' RACE reads into MiXCR, producing one record per CDR3 protein. The sample carries some 1.5 million distinct CDR3 sequences, roughly 30% recorded once. The V gene's germline CDR1 is DFQATT and CDR2 SNEGSKA (reference sequence). This CDR3 is built from 16 residues. V was clipped by 7 bases and J by 1 base, with 22 bases between them. These data are taken from a study of blood T cells in healthy people across ages. Study-level results: Long-lived and aged donors differed, with more naive CD4+ cells and higher diversity in the long-lived.

V is TRBV20-1 and J is TRBJ1-2; maybe TRBD1 (5 bases). The sample comprised blood. The TCR originated in a woman in her twenties or thirties in good health. The chain's CDR3 is CSVPQATEGLNYGYTF. The CDR3 bases are TGCAGTGTTCCACAGGCCACAGAGGGTCTTAACTATGGCTACACCTTC.